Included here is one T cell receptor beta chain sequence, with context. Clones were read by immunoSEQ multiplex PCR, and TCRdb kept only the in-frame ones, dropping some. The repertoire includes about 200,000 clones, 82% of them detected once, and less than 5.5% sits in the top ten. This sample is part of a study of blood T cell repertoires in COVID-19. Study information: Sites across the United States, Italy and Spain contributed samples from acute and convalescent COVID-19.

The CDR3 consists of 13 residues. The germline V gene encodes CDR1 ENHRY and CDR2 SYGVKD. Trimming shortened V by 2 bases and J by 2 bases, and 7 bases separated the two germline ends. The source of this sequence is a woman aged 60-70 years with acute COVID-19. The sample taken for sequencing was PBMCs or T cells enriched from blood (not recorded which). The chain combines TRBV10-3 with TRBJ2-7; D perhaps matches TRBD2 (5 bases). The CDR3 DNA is TGTGCCATCAGTGAGCGGGGTCCCTACGAGCAGTACTTC. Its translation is CAISERGPYEQYF.